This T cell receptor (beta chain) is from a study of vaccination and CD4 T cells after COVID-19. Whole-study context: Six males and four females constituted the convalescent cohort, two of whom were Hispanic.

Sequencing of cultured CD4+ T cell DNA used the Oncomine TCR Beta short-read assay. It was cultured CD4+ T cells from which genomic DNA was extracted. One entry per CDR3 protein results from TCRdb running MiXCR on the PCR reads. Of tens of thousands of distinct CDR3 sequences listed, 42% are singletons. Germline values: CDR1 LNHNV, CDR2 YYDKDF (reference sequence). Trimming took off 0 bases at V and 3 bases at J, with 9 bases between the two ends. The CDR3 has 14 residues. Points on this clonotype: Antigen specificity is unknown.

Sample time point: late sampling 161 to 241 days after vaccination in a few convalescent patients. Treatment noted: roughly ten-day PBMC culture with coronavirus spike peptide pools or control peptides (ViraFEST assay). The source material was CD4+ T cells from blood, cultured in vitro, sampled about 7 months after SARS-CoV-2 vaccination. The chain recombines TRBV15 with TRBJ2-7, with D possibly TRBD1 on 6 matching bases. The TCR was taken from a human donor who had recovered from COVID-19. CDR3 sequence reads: CATSRDQDSYEQYF. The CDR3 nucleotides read TGTGCCACCAGCAGAGATCAGGACAGCTACGAGCAGTACTTC. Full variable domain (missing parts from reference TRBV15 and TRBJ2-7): DAMVIQNPRYQVTQFGKPVTLSCSQTLNHNVMYWYQQKSSQAPKLLFHYYDKDFNNEADTPDNFQSRRPNTSFCFLDIRSPGLGDTAMYLCATSRDQDSYEQYFGPGTRLTVT.